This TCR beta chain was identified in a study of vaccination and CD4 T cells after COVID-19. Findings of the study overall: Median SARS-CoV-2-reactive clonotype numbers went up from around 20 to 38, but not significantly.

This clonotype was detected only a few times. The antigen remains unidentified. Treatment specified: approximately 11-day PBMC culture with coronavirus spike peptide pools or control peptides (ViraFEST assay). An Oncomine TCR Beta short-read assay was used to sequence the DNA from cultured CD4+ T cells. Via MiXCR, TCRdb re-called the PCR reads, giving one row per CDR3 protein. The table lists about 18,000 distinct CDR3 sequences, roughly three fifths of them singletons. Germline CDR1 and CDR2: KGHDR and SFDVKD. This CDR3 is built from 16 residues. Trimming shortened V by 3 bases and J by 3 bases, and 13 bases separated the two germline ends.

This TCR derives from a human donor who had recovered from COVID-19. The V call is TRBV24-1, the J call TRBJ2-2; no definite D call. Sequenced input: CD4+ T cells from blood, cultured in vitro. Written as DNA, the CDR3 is TGTGCCACCAGTGATGCCTTCTGGGCAGACACCGGGGAGCTGTTTTTT. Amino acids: CATSDAFWADTGELFF.